The 21 T cell receptor beta chains reported below all come from one sample, sequenced in a study of OX40 agonist ivuxolimab in advanced cancers. Profiling relied on immunoSEQ multiplex PCR, and the TCRdb table lists in-frame clones only, not all of them. The profile shows approximately 94,000 clones, about 88% of them singletons. The sequenced sample was CD4+ or CD8+ T cells sorted from blood, obtained in a trial of the OX40 agonist ivuxolimab. The receptors originated from an adult with an advanced solid tumor such as melanoma, head and neck, liver or kidney cancer.

The chain combines TRBV5-1 with TRBJ1-1; D gene ambiguous. V lost 6 bases, J lost 3 bases, and 18 bases lay in between. The CDR3 consists of 15 residues. CDR1 is SGHRS and CDR2 is YFSETQ in the germline V gene. The CDR3, as DNA: TGCGCCAGCACCCCCATGGGCGACTTGTACACTGAAGCTTTCTTT. This sequence encodes CASTPMGDLYTEAFF.

The chain uses TRBV5-1 and TRBJ2-7; D gene unclear. The CDR3 length is 14 residues. The V gene's germline CDR1 is SGHRS and CDR2 YFSETQ. Trimming left V 1 base short and J 0 bases short, with 8 bases between. This chain's CDR3 is CASSLSGNSYEQYF. In nucleotides, the CDR3 is TGCGCCAGCAGCTTGTCCGGAAACTCCTACGAGCAGTACTTC.

This chain links TRBV19 with TRBJ2-7; 8 bases align to TRBD1. CDR3 size: 15 residues. CDR1 LNHDA and CDR2 SQIVND come from the germline V gene (reference sequence). Trimming took 6 bases from V and 0 from J; bases not matched to a gene: 7. CDR3 region: CASSQTGGSSYEQYF. CDR3 bases: TGTGCCAGTAGCCAAACAGGGGGTAGCTCCTACGAGCAGTACTTC. The variable domain in full, completed from reference TRBV19 and TRBJ2-7, reads DGGITQSPKYLFRKEGQNVTLSCEQNLNHDAMYWYRQDPGQGLRLIYYSQIVNDFQKGDIAEGYSVSREKKESFPLTVTSAQKNPTAFYLCASSQTGGSSYEQYFGPGTRLTVT.

The chain joins TRBV5-4 to TRBJ2-5; D could derive from TRBD1 or TRBD2 (6 bases each). The V gene's germline CDR1 is SGHNT and CDR2 YYREEE (reference sequence). Trimming pared 4 bases from V and 5 bases from J, leaving 12 bases between. The CDR3 has 13 amino acids. The CDR3 reads CASSGGRGETQYF. The CDR3 DNA is TGTGCCAGCAGCGGGGGGCGCGGGGAGACCCAGTACTTC.

This clone was detected once. V gene TRBV30 combines with J gene TRBJ1-5; 8 bases agree with TRBD1. The germline CDR1 and CDR2 sequences are GTSNPN and SVGIG (reference sequence). The V gene end was trimmed by 6 bases and the J gene end by 2 bases; junction bases not matched to a gene: 3. The CDR3 is 13 amino acids. CDR3: CACTGQGNQPQHF. The CDR3 DNA is TGTGCCTGTACGGGACAGGGCAATCAGCCCCAGCATTTT. The full variable domain, with the rest looked up from reference TRBV30 and TRBJ1-5, is SQTIHQWPATLVQPVGSPLSLECTVEGTSNPNLYWYRQAAGRGLQLLFYSVGIGQISSEVPQNLSASRPQDRQFILSSKKLLLSDSGFYLCACTGQGNQPQHFGDGTRLSIL.

The chain uses TRBV29-1 and TRBJ2-1; D is ambiguous. The germline V gene encodes CDR1 SQVTM and CDR2 ANQGSEA. V was clipped by 1 base and J by 6 bases, with 7 bases between them. The CDR3 has 12 residues. CDR3 in DNA: TGCAGCGTTGAAGGTGCCTTCAATGAGCAGTTCTTC. Encoded protein: CSVEGAFNEQFF.

The CDR3 coding sequence is TGCAGCGTTCTCCGGGAAGTCAAAGCTTTCTTT. Amino acids: CSVLREVKAFF. The chain links TRBV29-1 to TRBJ1-1; no clear D gene. From germline, CDR1 is SQVTM and CDR2 ANQGSEA. CDR3 length: 11 residues. V was clipped by 5 bases and J by 9 bases, with 13 bases between them.

The CDR3 spells CASSPDTGIWGDTGELFF. DNA for the CDR3: TGCGCCAGCAGCCCAGACACAGGGATTTGGGGCGACACCGGGGAGCTGTTTTTT. The chain joins TRBV5-1 to TRBJ2-2, with a weak D call TRBD1 (6 bases). CDR3 length: 18 amino acids. CDR1 and CDR2 from the germline V gene are SGHRS and YFSETQ. Trimming removed 4 bases at V and 3 bases at J, with 22 bases between.

The chain uses TRBV7-9 and TRBJ2-1; D gene uncertain. The V gene's germline CDR1 is SEHNR and CDR2 FQNEAQ (reference sequence). The CDR3 consists of 15 residues. Trimming took off 0 bases at V and 8 bases at J, with 14 bases between the two ends. CDR3 sequence: CASSLAQNHRDEQFF. Written as DNA, the CDR3 is TGTGCCAGCAGCTTAGCGCAGAACCATAGGGATGAGCAGTTCTTC.

This chain links TRBV18 with TRBJ2-3, with 9 bases matching TRBD1. Germline V gene sequence: CDR1 KGHSH, CDR2 LQKENI. The CDR3 consists of 15 residues. Germline trimming cut 4 bases from V and 0 bases from J; bases unmatched to any gene: 2. CDR3: CASSQGQGSTDTQYF. The CDR3 DNA follows: TGTGCCAGCTCACAAGGACAGGGGAGCACAGATACGCAGTATTTT.

The chain couples TRBV5-4 to TRBJ2-3; 9 nucleotides agree with TRBD2. In germline, CDR1 is SGHNT, CDR2 YYREEE (reference sequence). After removal of 7 bases from V and 0 bases from J, the junction contained 9 bases not matched to a gene. CDR3 size: 16 residues. The CDR3 is CASSSGARSSTDTQYF. The CDR3 nucleotides read TGTGCCAGCTCTAGCGGGGCTCGATCTAGCACAGATACGCAGTATTTT.

The V call is TRBV30, the J call TRBJ2-5; 7 bases fit TRBD1. The CDR3 covers 12 residues. The germline gives CDR1 GTSNPN, CDR2 SVGIG (reference sequence). V trimming: 2 bases; J trimming: 6 bases; junction bases outside the gene matches: 3. The CDR3 loop reads CAWSTGVKTQYF. In DNA form, the CDR3 reads TGTGCCTGGAGTACAGGGGTAAAGACCCAGTACTTC.

The chain employs TRBV7-9 and TRBJ2-1; 12 bases agree with TRBD2. CDR1 and CDR2 from the germline V gene are SEHNR and FQNEAQ (reference sequence). The CDR3 consists of 16 residues. The J segment lost 5 bases and the V segment lost 4 bases, leaving 6 bases of the junction unmatched. The CDR3, as DNA: TGTGCCAGCAGCTGGTTGACTAGCGGGAGAAACAATGAGCAGTTCTTC. Amino acid sequence: CASSWLTSGRNNEQFF. Looking up the rest from reference TRBV7-9 and TRBJ2-1 gives the full variable domain: DTGVSQNPRHKITKRGQNVTFRCDPISEHNRLYWYRQTLGQGPEFLTYFQNEAQLEKSRLLSDRFSAERPKGSFSTLEIQRTEQGDSAMYLCASSWLTSGRNNEQFFGPGTRLTVL.

This sequence joins TRBV10-3 and TRBJ2-6; possibly TRBD1 for D (5 bases). The CDR3 consists of 16 residues. Trimming shortened V by 2 bases and J by 0 bases, and 8 bases separated the two germline ends. CDR1 ENHRY and CDR2 SYGVKD come from the germline V gene. CDR3 protein: CAISEEGVSGANVLTF. CDR3 DNA: TGTGCCATCAGTGAGGAAGGGGTCTCTGGGGCCAACGTCCTGACTTTC.

This rearrangement joins TRBV5-8 to TRBJ1-5; no definite D call. The V gene lost 2 bases and the J gene lost 0 bases, with 3 bases spanning the gap. This CDR3 is 13 amino acids long. The V gene's germline CDR1 is SGHTS and CDR2 YDEGEE. Here the CDR3 reads CASSFSSNQPQHF. CDR3 nucleotide sequence: TGTGCCAGCAGCTTTAGTAGCAATCAGCCCCAGCATTTT.

DNA for the CDR3: TGTGCCAGCAGTACCTCGGGACAAATCACAGATACGCAGTATTTT. The encoded protein is CASSTSGQITDTQYF. J is TRBJ2-3 and V is TRBV2; TRBD1 might be the D (6 bases). Trimming pared 5 bases from V and 2 bases from J, leaving 14 bases between. Germline assignment: CDR1 SNHLY and CDR2 FYNNEI. This CDR3 is built from 15 residues.

The rearrangement joins TRBV6-1 to TRBJ2-1; D unresolved. Trimming shortened V by 4 bases and J by 8 bases, and 3 bases separated the two germline ends. Germline V CDR1 and CDR2: MNHNS, SASEGT. The CDR3 is made up of 10 amino acids. The CDR3 DNA sequence: TGTGCCAGCAGTGTCCATGAGCAGTTCTTC. Amino acid sequence: CASSVHEQFF.

The V call is TRBV19, the J call TRBJ2-1; D gene ambiguous. V was clipped by 4 bases and J by 6 bases, with 13 bases between them. The germline gives CDR1 LNHDA, CDR2 SQIVND (reference sequence). The CDR3 totals 14 residues. CDR3 loop: CASSTLLATNEQFF. As DNA, the CDR3 is TGTGCCAGTAGTACCTTACTCGCAACCAATGAGCAGTTCTTC.

V gene TRBV27 combines with J gene TRBJ2-3; D is uncertain. The CDR3 runs to 11 residues. Per the germline V gene, CDR1 is MNHEY and CDR2 is SMNVEV (reference sequence). Deletions cut 3 bases from V and 4 bases from J, with 2 bases between. This CDR3 reads CASSFPDTQYF. CDR3 DNA sequence: TGTGCCAGCAGTTTTCCAGATACGCAGTATTTT.

The V and J genes are TRBV6-6 and TRBJ1-4; D is perhaps TRBD1 (5 bases). V shed 7 bases and J shed 10 bases, with 22 bases lying between them. CDR1 is MNHNY and CDR2 is SVGAGI in the germline V gene (reference sequence). The CDR3 has 15 amino acids. The CDR3, as DNA: TGTGCCAGCACCCAACAACGGGGGGATCTAGGAAAACTGTTTTTT. Protein: CASTQQRGDLGKLFF.

The V and J genes are TRBV5-1 and TRBJ1-1; TRBD1 is a possible D gene (6 bases). The CDR3 length is 18 residues. Germline CDR1 is SGHRS and CDR2 is YFSETQ. V was trimmed by 5 bases and J by 6 bases, leaving 29 bases between them. The CDR3 protein is CASRLFQPQGSGSPEAFF. The CDR3 DNA reads as TGCGCCAGCAGGTTATTCCAACCGCAGGGGAGTGGAAGCCCTGAAGCTTTCTTT.